The entry below describes one T cell receptor (beta chain). Its antigen is as yet unknown. In TCRdb, the RT-PCR reads were re-called with MiXCR into one record per CDR3 protein. Of 500,000 to 600,000 distinct CDR3 sequences listed, about 17% are singletons. This CDR3 has 14 amino acids. Per the germline V gene, CDR1 is MGHRA and CDR2 is YSYEKL. Trimming took off 0 bases at V and 6 bases at J, with 12 bases between the two ends. The data belong to a study of response to subunit inactivated influenza vaccine. Regarding the study as a whole: Each seasonal influenza vaccination recruits few new T cells, the authors suggested.

The rearrangement uses TRBV4-1 and TRBJ2-7, with a tentative D call TRBD1 (6 bases). Sequencing used CD4+ T cells sorted from PBMCs, obtained roughly 24 months after vaccination. The source of this sequence is a man in his fifties or sixties who received an inactivated influenza vaccine. CDR3 sequence: CASSQDHRAGEQYF. CDR3 nucleotide sequence: TGCGCCAGCAGCCAAGATCACAGGGCAGGCGAGCAGTACTTC.